The 8 T cell receptor beta chains below all came from one sample that was sequenced in a study of T cells after yellow fever vaccination. TCRdb analysed the 5' RACE reads with MiXCR anew, one entry per CDR3 protein. The table has 100,000 to 150,000 distinct CDR3 sequences, approximately 9% seen once. The starting material was CD8+ T cells sorted from PBMCs, obtained on the day of the yellow fever booster vaccination. These receptor sequences come from a man aged 18 to 30 who received the YFV17D yellow fever vaccine.

This chain joins TRBV4-2 and TRBJ2-5, with 8 bases aligning to TRBD2. The V and J ends lost 0 bases and 2 bases, in that order; junction bases with no gene match: 8. From germline, CDR1 is LGHNA and CDR2 YNFKEQ. This CDR3 is built from 17 residues. The CDR3 nucleotides are TGTGCCAGCAGCCAAGATTTGGTCGGGGGGGCACAAGAGACCCAGTACTTC. Translated: CASSQDLVGGAQETQYF.

CDR3 sequence: CAWKVTTYEQYF. CDR3 sequence (DNA): TGTGCCTGGAAAGTGACAACCTACGAGCAGTACTTC. The rearrangement joins TRBV30 to TRBJ2-7; D is unresolved. The V gene's germline CDR1 is GTSNPN and CDR2 SVGIG (reference sequence). The CDR3 runs to 12 residues. V lost 4 bases and J lost 2, with 9 bases in between.

This clonotype was observed a handful of times. The gene calls are TRBV4-1 and TRBJ1-1; D not resolved. The ends were cut back, 5 bases at V and 2 bases at J, with 15 bases in the middle. Germline-derived CDR1 and CDR2 are MGHRA and YSYEKL. The CDR3 sequence is 15 residues long. The CDR3 coding sequence is TGCGCCAGCAGCGTAACAGCCGGGGTTAACACTGAAGCTTTCTTT. Amino acid sequence: CASSVTAGVNTEAFF.

This clonotype was counted a few times. This chain uses TRBV4-1 with TRBJ2-6, with D possibly being TRBD1 (6 bases). Germline CDR1 and CDR2: MGHRA and YSYEKL. Trimming removed 4 bases from V and 4 bases from J, with 8 bases in between. This CDR3 contains 14 residues. DNA of the CDR3: TGCGCCAGCAGCCGGGGGCGGGGGGCCAACGTCCTGACTTTC. This translates into CASSRGRGANVLTF.

This clonotype was detected a few times. The V call is TRBV20-1, the J call TRBJ2-2, with TRBD1 as a possible D gene (6 bases). The germline V gene has CDR1 DFQATT and CDR2 SNEGSKA (reference sequence). The CDR3 is 13 residues long. Trimming pared 6 bases from V and 2 bases from J, leaving 10 bases between. The CDR3 region is CSASGTNTGELFF. For the CDR3, the DNA is TGCAGTGCGTCCGGGACAAACACCGGGGAGCTGTTTTTT.

This clonotype was observed a handful of times. V usage is TRBV21-1 and J usage is TRBJ2-7; TRBD1, as called in the table, went unchecked against the DNA. TRBV21-1 is classified as a pseudogene. The CDR3 consists of 14 residues. The CDR3 protein is CASSKEGAGYEQYF. CDR3 DNA sequence: TGTGCCAGCAGCAAAGAGGGGGCGGGTTACGAGCAGTACTTC.

The sample holds many counts of this clonotype. This sequence joins TRBV5-1 and TRBJ2-2, with 7 bases that match TRBD1. The CDR3 runs to 17 residues. The V gene end was trimmed by 4 bases and the J gene end by 6 bases; junction bases not matched to a gene: 15. The V gene's germline CDR1 is SGHRS and CDR2 YFSETQ. CDR3 nucleotides: TGCGCCAGCAGCGGATCGACAGGGCCGACGCGAGCCGGGGAGCTGTTTTTT. It is translated as CASSGSTGPTRAGELFF.

The DNA for the CDR3 is TGCGCCAGCAGCAAGGACAGGGGGTATCCCGAAAAACTGTTTTTT. This sequence encodes CASSKDRGYPEKLFF. The V call is TRBV4-3, the J call TRBJ1-4, with 10 nucleotides matching TRBD1. Germline values: CDR1 LGHNA, CDR2 YSLEER. V dropped 5 bases and J dropped 8; count of bases not matched to a gene: 8. The CDR3 contains 15 residues.